This T cell receptor beta chain emerged from a study of blood T cell repertoires in COVID-19. Background on the study: From the United States, Italy and Spain came samples of acute and convalescent COVID-19. T cells, B-cell-depleted T cells, or PBMCs supplied cDNA or gDNA.

Clones were sequenced by immunoSEQ multiplex PCR, and TCRdb holds only the in-frame ones, with some missing. Of around 150,000 clones listed, 87% are singletons. The CDR3 has 13 residues. Germline V gene sequence: CDR1 MNHEY, CDR2 SVGEGT. V shed 4 bases, J shed 1 base, and the junction held 0 bases outside the gene matches. The sequenced sample consisted of peripheral blood. The clonotype was recovered from a woman aged 60-75 years with active or convalescent COVID-19. The V gene is TRBV6-2 or TRBV6-3, the J gene TRBJ1-1; 7 bases are a match to TRBD1. CDR3 protein: CASSSGGNTEAFF. As DNA, the CDR3 is TGTGCCAGCAGTTCAGGGGGGAACACTGAAGCTTTCTTT.